The source of this TCR beta chain is a study of circulating and synovial CD4+ cells in juvenile arthritis. Patients with active juvenile idiopathic arthritis donated these samples. On this clone: Its antigen is currently unknown.

General study results and limits: Bulk blood CD4 samples held at least an order of magnitude more or fewer genomes than CPL. Circulating pathogenic-like lymphocytes shared a substantially higher fraction of CDR3 sequences with synovium than bulk blood. These repertoires were less diverse than bulk blood CD4 repertoires.

Profiling relied on immunoSEQ multiplex PCR, and the TCRdb table lists in-frame clones only, not all of them. The sample lists around 32,000 clones; just over 90% were seen once. The receptor comes from a human donor with juvenile idiopathic arthritis. Sequenced sample: CD4+ T cells from blood.

CDR3 region: CASSLISGRNTEAFF. DNA for the CDR3: TGCGCCAGCAGCTTGATATCAGGCAGGAACACTGAAGCTTTCTTT. The V and J genes are TRBV5-1 and TRBJ1-1; D not resolved. Germline V lookup: CDR1 SGHRS, CDR2 YFSETQ. The CDR3 consists of 15 residues. The V gene lost 1 base and the J gene lost 1 base, with 11 bases spanning the gap.